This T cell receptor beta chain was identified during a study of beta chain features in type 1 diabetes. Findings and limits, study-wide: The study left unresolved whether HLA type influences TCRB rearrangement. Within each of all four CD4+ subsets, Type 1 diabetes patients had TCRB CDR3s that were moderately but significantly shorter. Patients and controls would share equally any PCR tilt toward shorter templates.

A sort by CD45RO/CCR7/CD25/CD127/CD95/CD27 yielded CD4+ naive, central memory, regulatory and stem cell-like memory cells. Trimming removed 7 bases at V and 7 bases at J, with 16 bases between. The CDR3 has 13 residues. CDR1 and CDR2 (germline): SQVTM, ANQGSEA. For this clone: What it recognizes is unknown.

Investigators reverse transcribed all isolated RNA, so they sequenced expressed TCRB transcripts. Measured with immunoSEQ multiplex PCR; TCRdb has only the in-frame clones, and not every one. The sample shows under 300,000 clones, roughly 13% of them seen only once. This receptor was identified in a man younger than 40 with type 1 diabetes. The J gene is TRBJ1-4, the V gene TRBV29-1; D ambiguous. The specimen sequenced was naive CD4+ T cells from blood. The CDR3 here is CSARVDGGEKLFF. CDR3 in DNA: TGCAGCGCCCGGGTAGATGGCGGTGAAAAACTGTTTTTT.